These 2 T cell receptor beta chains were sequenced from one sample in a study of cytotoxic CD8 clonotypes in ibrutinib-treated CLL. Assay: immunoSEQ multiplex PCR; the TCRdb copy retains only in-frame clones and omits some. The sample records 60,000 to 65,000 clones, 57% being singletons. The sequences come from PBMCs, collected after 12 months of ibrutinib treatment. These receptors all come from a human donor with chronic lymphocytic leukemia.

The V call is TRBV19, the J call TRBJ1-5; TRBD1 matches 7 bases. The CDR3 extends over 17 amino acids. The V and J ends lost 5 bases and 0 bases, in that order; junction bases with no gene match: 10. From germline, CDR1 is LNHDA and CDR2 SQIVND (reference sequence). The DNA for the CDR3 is TGTGCCAGTAGTGGAGTCTTACAGGGGAATAGCAATCAGCCCCAGCATTTT. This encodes CASSGVLQGNSNQPQHF.

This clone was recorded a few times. The DNA for the CDR3 is TGCAGCGCCGGACAGGGCCCCTCTGGGGCCAACGTCCTGACTTTC. As protein: CSAGQGPSGANVLTF. V and J are TRBV29-1 and TRBJ2-6; 8 bases are shared with TRBD1. Germline V lookup: CDR1 SQVTM, CDR2 ANQGSEA. V lost 7 bases, J lost 0 bases, and 5 bases stayed unmatched. This CDR3 comprises 15 residues.